This record covers a single TCR beta chain. Using unique molecular identifiers, the investigators prepared the TCRbeta library. TCRdb called the PCR reads again in MiXCR, with one record for every CDR3 protein. The data show 350,000 to 400,000 distinct CDR3 sequences, just over 20% seen once. This sample is drawn from a study of T-cell reconstitution after alpha-beta-depleted transplantation in children. Germline values: CDR1 KGHDR, CDR2 SFDVKD. Trimming took off 2 bases at V and 5 bases at J, with 17 bases between the two ends. The CDR3 runs 16 residues. The rearrangement joins TRBV24-1 to TRBJ1-2; perhaps TRBD1 as D (6 bases). Sequenced here: PBMCs from the stem cell graft donor, sampled from the stem cell graft. This sequence was found in a human donor who donated a stem cell graft to a child with acute myeloid leukemia. The CDR3 DNA reads TGTGCCACCAGTGATTCACGGGACAACTGGTCTTATGGCTACACCTTC. Protein: CATSDSRDNWSYGYTF.